This entry concerns a single T cell receptor (beta chain). The data were taken from a study of blood T cell repertoires in COVID-19. Study-wide background: Some COVID-19 samples were acute and others convalescent; all came from the United States, Italy and Spain. T cells, B-cell-depleted T cells, or PBMCs supplied cDNA or gDNA.

Per germline, CDR1 LNHNV and CDR2 YYDKDF (reference sequence). The CDR3 contains 14 residues. With 0 bases clipped from V and 8 bases from J, the junction kept 3 bases outside the gene matches. As processed by the authors: Amplified reference gene primers provided the basis for estimating nucleated cell counts. Clones were read by immunoSEQ multiplex PCR, and TCRdb kept only the in-frame ones, dropping some. The V and J calls and clone size were taken over from that table, and D and trimming were inferred from the DNA. The sample has 170,000 or so clones, just under 90% seen once. The clonotype originates from a woman between 18 and 30 years old who had recovered from COVID-19. This chain links TRBV15 with TRBJ2-1, with 8 bases identical to TRBD2. Sequenced: peripheral blood. Here the CDR3 reads CATSRDGTRDEQFF. Here the CDR3 DNA reads TGTGCCACCAGCAGAGATGGGACTAGGGATGAGCAGTTCTTC.